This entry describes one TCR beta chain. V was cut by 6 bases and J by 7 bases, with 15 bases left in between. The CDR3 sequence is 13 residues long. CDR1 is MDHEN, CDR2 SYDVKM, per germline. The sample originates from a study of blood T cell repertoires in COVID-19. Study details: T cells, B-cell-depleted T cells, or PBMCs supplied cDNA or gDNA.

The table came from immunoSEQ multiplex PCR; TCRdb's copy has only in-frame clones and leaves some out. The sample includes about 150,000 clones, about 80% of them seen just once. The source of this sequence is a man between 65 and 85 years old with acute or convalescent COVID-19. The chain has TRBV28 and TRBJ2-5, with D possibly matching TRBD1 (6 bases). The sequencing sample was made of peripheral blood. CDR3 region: CASSWVGAGTQYF. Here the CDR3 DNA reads TGTGCCAGCAGCTGGGTGGGGGCTGGGACCCAGTACTTC.